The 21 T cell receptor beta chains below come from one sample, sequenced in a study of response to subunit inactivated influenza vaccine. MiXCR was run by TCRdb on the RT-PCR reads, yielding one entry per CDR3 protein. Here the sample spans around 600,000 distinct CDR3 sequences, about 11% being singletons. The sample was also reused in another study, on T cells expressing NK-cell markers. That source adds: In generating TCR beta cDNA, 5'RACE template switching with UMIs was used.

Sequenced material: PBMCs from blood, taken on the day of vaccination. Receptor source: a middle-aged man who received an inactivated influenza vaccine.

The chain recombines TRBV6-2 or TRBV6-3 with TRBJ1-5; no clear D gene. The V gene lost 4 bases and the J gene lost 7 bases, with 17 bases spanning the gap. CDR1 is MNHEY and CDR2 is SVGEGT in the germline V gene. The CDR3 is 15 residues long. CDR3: CASSSSEGLYQPQHF. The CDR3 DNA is TGTGCCAGCAGTTCCTCAGAGGGCCTCTACCAGCCCCAGCATTTT.

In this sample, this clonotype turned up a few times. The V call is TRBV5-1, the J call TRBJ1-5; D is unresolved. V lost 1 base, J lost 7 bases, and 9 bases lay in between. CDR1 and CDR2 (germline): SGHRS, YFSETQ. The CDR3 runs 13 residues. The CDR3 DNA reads TGCGCCAGCAGCTTGAACTCAGGACAGCCCCAGCATTTT. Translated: CASSLNSGQPQHF. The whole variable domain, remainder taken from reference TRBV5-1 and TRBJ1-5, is KAGVTQTPRYLIKTRGQQVTLSCSPISGHRSVSWYQQTPGQGLQFLFEYFSETQRNKGNFPGRFSGRQFSNSRSEMNVSTLELGDSALYLCASSLNSGQPQHFGDGTRLSIL.

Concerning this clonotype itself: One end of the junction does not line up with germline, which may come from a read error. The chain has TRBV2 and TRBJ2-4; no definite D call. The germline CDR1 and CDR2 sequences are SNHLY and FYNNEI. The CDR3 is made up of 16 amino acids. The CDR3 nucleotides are TGTGCCAGCACTGAAGATCTGAGTTTGGCCAAAAACATTCAGTACTTC. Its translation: CASTEDLSLAKNIQYF.

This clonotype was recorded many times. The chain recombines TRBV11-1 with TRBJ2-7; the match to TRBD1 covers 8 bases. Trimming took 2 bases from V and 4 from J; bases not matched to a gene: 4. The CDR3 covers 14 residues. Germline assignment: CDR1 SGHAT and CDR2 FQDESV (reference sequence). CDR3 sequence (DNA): TGTGCCAGCAGCTTACAGGGGGCAATGTACGAGCAGTACTTC. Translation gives CASSLQGAMYEQYF.

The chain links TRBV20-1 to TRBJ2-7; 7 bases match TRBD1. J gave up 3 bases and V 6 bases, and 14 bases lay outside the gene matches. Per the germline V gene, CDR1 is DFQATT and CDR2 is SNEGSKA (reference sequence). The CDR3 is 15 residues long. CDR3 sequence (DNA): TGCAGTGCCCGTTCCGACAGGGTTGTTCTCTACGAGCAGTACTTC. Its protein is CSARSDRVVLYEQYF.

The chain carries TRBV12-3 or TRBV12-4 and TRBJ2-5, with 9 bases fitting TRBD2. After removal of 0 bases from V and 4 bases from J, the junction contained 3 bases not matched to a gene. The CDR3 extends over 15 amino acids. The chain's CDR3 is CASSLASGGPETQYF. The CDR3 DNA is TGTGCCAGCAGTTTAGCTAGCGGGGGCCCAGAGACCCAGTACTTC.

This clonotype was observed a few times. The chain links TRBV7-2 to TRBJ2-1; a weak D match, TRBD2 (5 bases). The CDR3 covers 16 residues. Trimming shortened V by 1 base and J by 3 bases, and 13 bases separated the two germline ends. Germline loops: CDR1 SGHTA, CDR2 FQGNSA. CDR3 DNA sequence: TGTGCCAGCAGCTTAGGGTCGGGGTTTAACTACAATGAGCAGTTCTTC. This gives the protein CASSLGSGFNYNEQFF.

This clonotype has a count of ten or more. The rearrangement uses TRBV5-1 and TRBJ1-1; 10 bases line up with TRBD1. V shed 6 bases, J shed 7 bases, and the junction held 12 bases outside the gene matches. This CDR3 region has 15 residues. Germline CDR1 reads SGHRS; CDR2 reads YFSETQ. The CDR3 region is CASTVTGTGAYEAFF. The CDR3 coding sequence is TGCGCCAGCACCGTTACCGGGACAGGGGCCTATGAAGCTTTCTTT.

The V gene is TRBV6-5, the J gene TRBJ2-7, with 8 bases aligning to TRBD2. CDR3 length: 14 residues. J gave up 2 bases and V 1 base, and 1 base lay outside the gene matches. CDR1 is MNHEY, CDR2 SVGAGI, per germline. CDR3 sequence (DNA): TGTGCCAGCAGTTACTTAGCGGGGCCCTACGAGCAGTACTTC. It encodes CASSYLAGPYEQYF.

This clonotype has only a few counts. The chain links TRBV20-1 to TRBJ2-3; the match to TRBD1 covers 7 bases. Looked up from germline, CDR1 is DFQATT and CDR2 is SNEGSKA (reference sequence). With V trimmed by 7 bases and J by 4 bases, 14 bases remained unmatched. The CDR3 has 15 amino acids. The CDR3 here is CSGQDRAKGADTQYF. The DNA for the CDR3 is TGCAGTGGGCAAGACAGGGCCAAGGGAGCAGATACGCAGTATTTT.

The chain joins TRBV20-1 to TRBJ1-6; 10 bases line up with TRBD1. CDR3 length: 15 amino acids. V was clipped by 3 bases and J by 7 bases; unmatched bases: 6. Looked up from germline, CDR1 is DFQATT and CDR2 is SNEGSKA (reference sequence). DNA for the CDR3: TGCAGTGCTAGCCTCGGACAGGGGGTAAATTCACCCCTCCACTTT. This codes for CSASLGQGVNSPLHF.

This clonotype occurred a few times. The CDR3 DNA reads as TGCAGCGCCGAAGAGGAAACCTACGAGCAGTACTTC. Its protein product is CSAEEETYEQYF. The chain joins TRBV29-1 to TRBJ2-7; D is undetermined. The germline V and J ends were trimmed by 7 bases and 2 bases, with 12 bases remaining between them. Germline CDR1 is SQVTM and CDR2 is ANQGSEA. CDR3 length: 12 residues.

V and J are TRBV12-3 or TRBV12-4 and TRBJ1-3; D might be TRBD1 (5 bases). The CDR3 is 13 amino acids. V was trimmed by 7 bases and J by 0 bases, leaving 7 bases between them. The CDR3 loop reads CASTTGSGNTIYF. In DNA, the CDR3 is TGTGCCAGCACCACAGGCTCTGGAAACACCATATATTTT.

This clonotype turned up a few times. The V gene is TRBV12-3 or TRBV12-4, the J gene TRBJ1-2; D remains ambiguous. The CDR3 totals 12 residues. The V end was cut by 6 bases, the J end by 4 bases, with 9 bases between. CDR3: CASRYKVYGYTF. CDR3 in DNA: TGTGCCAGCAGATACAAAGTCTATGGCTACACCTTC.

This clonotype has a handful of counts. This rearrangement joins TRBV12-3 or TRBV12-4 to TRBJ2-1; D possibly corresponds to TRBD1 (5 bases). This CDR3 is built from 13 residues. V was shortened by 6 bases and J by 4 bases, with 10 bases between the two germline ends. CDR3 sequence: CASRTDSYNEQFF. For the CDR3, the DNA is TGTGCCAGCAGAACCGACAGTTACAATGAGCAGTTCTTC.

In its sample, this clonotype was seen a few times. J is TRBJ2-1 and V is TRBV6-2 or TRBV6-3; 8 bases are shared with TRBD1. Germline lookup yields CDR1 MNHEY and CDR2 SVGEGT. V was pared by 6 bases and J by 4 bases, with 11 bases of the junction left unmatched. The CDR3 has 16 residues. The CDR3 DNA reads TGTGCCAGCAGCCGACTCGGGACAGGCGAATACAATGAGCAGTTCTTC. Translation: CASSRLGTGEYNEQFF.

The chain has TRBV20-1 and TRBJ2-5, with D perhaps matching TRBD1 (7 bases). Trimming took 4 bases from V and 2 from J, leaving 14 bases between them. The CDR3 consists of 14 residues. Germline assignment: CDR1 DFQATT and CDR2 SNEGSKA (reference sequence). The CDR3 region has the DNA TGCAGTGCTACTCTCGCAGGGGGGCAAGAGACCCAGTACTTC. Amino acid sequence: CSATLAGGQETQYF.

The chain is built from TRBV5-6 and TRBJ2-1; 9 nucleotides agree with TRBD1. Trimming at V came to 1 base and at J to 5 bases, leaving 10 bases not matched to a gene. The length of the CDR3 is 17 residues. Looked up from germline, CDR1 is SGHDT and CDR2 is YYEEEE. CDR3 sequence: CASSLRLTGQGDNEQFF. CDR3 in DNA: TGTGCCAGCAGCTTGCGACTGACGGGACAGGGAGACAATGAGCAGTTCTTC.

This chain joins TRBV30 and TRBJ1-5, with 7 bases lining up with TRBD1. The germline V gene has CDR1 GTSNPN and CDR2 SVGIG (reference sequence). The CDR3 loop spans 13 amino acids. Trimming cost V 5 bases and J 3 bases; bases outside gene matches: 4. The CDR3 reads CAWGGGYNQPQHF. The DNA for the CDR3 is TGTGCCTGGGGAGGGGGCTACAATCAGCCCCAGCATTTT. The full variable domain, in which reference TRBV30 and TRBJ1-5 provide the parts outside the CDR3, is SQTIHQWPATLVQPVGSPLSLECTVEGTSNPNLYWYRQAAGRGLQLLFYSVGIGQISSEVPQNLSASRPQDRQFILSSKKLLLSDSGFYLCAWGGGYNQPQHFGDGTRLSIL.

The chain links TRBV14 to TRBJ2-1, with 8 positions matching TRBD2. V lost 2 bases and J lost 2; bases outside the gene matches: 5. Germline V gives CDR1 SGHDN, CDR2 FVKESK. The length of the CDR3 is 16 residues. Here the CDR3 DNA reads TGTGCCAGCAGCCAACTTAGCGGGATGGCCTACAATGAGCAGTTCTTC. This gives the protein CASSQLSGMAYNEQFF. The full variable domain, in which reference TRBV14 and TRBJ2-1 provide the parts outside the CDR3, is EAGVTQFPSHSVIEKGQTVTLRCDPISGHDNLYWYRRVMGKEIKFLLHFVKESKQDESGMPNNRFLAERTGGTYSTLKVQPAELEDSGVYFCASSQLSGMAYNEQFFGPGTRLTVL.

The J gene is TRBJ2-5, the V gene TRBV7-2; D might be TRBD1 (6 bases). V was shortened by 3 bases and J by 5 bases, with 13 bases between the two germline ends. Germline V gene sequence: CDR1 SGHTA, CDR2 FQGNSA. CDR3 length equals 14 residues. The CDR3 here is CASSLDRITETQYF. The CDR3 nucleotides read TGTGCCAGCAGCTTGGACAGAATCACGGAGACCCAGTACTTC.